These T cell receptor beta chains were read from a single sample in a study of radiation and T cells in renal cell carcinoma. Generated by immunoSEQ multiplex PCR, the TCRdb table keeps only in-frame clones and is missing some. This table holds almost 50,000 clones, about 80% found once. Material: blood, obtained from a patient whose treatment included radiotherapy and nephrectomy. These receptors originate from a woman in her 70s with renal cell carcinoma. CDR3s include the opening cysteine and the closing phenylalanine or tryptophan.

v_call	cdr3_aa
TRBV9	CASSITGDSPLHF
TRBV5-1	CASSLSGGSYNEQFF
TRBV27	CASTRDWGHSPLHF
TRBV4-2	CASSQDQEGYGYTF
TRBV19	CASSILAGEASQFF
TRBV18	CASSPRQGADEQFF
TRBV27	CASSLLAGAYYYNEQFF
TRBV6-4	CASRDPANYGYTF
TRBV28	CASRSDRGGGYTF
TRBV9	CASSGLLNEKLFF
TRBV18	CASSPDPWTGVSSYEQYF
TRBV6-5	CASSAGTGSYEQYF
TRBV4-1	CASSHPSDTYEQYF
TRBV5-6	CASSSQGSNEKLFF
TRBV4-3	CASSRGGAGGEQFF
TRBV19	CASNSGTGGTYEQYF
TRBV5-4	CASSIRDRGLYTEAFF
TRBV4-1	CASSQEGRQAGEKLFF
TRBV10-1	CASTILPGRGLNTDTQYF
TRBV5-6	CASSPFERGELFF
TRBV20-1	CSARTGREQFF
TRBV30	CAWSGRGGLETQYF
TRBV5-6	CASSRGLAGGPSYNEQFF
TRBV30	CAWSDRVWAFF
TRBV10-2	CASSGGTSNYGYTF
TRBV12-5	CASGSDGNTGELFF
TRBV18	CASSPPLAGGGNEQFF
TRBV9	CASGLGTTQETQYF
TRBV20-1	CSSDGDTEAFF
TRBV7-7	CASSLDREETQYF
TRBV5-6	CASSLAEGGTDTQYF
TRBV4-2	CASSQGEGGGNEKLFF
TRBV6-1	CASSELPLQGDEQFF
TRBV5-4	CASSPRDRARGYTF
TRBV27	CASSAPGQANYGYTF
TRBV6-1	CASSEQTGGTRAFF
TRBV7-9	CASSLAGRTPYEQYF
TRBV7-9	CASSLAKLANEQFF
TRBV5-6	CASSRGRYNEQFF
TRBV5-1	CASSASTGPTNTGELFF
TRBV7-9	CASSSRQVNSYEQYF
TRBV6-5	CASSSPRRRGEAFF